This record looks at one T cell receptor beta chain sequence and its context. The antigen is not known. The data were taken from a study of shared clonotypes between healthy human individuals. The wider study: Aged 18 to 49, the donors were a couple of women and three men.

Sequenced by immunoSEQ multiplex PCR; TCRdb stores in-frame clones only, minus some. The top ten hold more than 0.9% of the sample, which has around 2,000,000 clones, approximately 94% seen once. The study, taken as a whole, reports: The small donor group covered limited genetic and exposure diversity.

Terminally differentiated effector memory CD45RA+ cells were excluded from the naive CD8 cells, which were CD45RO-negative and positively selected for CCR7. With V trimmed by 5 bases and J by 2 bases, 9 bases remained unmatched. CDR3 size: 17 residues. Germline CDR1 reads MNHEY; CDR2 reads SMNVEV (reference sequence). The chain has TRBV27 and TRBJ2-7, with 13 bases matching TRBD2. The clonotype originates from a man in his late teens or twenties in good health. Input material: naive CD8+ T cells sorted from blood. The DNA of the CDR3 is TGTGCCAGCAGTGGGAGGACTAGCGGGGGACTACCCTACGAGCAGTACTTC. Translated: CASSGRTSGGLPYEQYF.